Presented here are 31 T cell receptor beta chains from one specimen sequenced in a study of T-cell memory formation after mild COVID-19. Via MiXCR, TCRdb re-called the 5' RACE reads, giving one row per CDR3 protein. The table includes a few hundred thousand distinct CDR3 sequences, 15% to 20% detected once. Sequences were obtained from PBMCs or a T cell subset sorted from them (not recorded which). These receptors were taken from a man aged 18-30 years who had mild COVID-19 (a few samples of this study predate the infection). Cell type and time point are not known.

There are a few counts of this clonotype. The J gene is TRBJ2-1, the V gene TRBV3-1; 12 nucleotides align to TRBD2. This CDR3 is 13 amino acids long. V shed 4 bases, J shed 14 bases, and the junction held 6 bases outside the gene matches. Germline V gives CDR1 LGHDT, CDR2 YNNKEL (reference sequence). The CDR3 spells CASSPGLAGSEFF. The DNA for the CDR3 is TGTGCCAGCAGCCCGGGACTAGCGGGTTCGGAGTTCTTC.

This clonotype has a handful of counts. The gene calls are TRBV20-1 and TRBJ2-7, with 10 positions matching TRBD2. CDR3 size: 15 residues. CDR1 and CDR2 (germline): DFQATT, SNEGSKA (reference sequence). V was clipped by 3 bases and J by 5 bases; unmatched bases: 10. The CDR3 DNA is TGCAGTGCTAGTAAGCGGGGGGGCTTCTCTCACGAGCAGTACTTC. The encoded protein is CSASKRGGFSHEQYF.

This clonotype was counted a few times. V and J are TRBV6-1 and TRBJ2-6, with TRBD1 matching over 8 bases. The CDR3 length is 17 residues. Trimming cost V 2 bases and J 4 bases; bases outside gene matches: 7. Germline CDR1 and CDR2: MNHNS and SASEGT. CDR3 nucleotides: TGTGCCAGCAGTGAACCTCGGACAGGGAGAGGGGCCAACGTCCTGACTTTC. Translated: CASSEPRTGRGANVLTF.

This clonotype was counted a few times. The rearrangement joins TRBV4-2 to TRBJ2-1; 15 bases match TRBD2. V lost 4 bases, J lost 9 bases, and 7 bases stayed unmatched. The V gene's germline CDR1 is LGHNA and CDR2 YNFKEQ. The CDR3 has 16 residues. DNA of the CDR3: TGTGCCAGCAGCCGAAGGACTAGCGGGGGGGGAGTTGAGCAGTTCTTC. It yields the protein CASSRRTSGGGVEQFF.

The J gene is TRBJ1-2, the V gene TRBV7-2; D not certain. The CDR3 has 14 amino acids. Germline V gene lookup returns CDR1 SGHTA and CDR2 FQGNSA. The V end lost 3 bases, the J end lost 4 bases, and 12 bases lay between the germline ends. The DNA for the CDR3 is TGTGCCAGCAGCTTCGGCCCCCGGGGCTATGGCTACACCTTC. Amino acids: CASSFGPRGYGYTF.

This clonotype was counted ten times or more. The rearrangement uses TRBV7-9 and TRBJ2-7; D unresolved. Germline V gives CDR1 SEHNR, CDR2 FQNEAQ (reference sequence). This CDR3 has 12 residues. V was cut by 5 bases and J by 3 bases, with 8 bases left in between. CDR3 amino acids: CASSQTGYEQYF. The CDR3 region has the DNA TGTGCCAGCAGCCAGACCGGCTACGAGCAGTACTTC. Looking up the rest from reference TRBV7-9 and TRBJ2-7 gives the full variable domain: DTGVSQNPRHKITKRGQNVTFRCDPISEHNRLYWYRQTLGQGPEFLTYFQNEAQLEKSRLLSDRFSAERPKGSFSTLEIQRTEQGDSAMYLCASSQTGYEQYFGPGTRLTVT.

This clonotype appeared a single time. This chain joins TRBV15 and TRBJ2-7; no definite D call. The V and J ends lost 2 bases and 3 bases respectively, with 2 bases between them. The V gene's germline CDR1 is LNHNV and CDR2 YYDKDF (reference sequence). The CDR3 length is 11 residues. As DNA, the CDR3 is TGTGCCACCAGCAGAAACTACGAGCAGTACTTC. Encoded protein: CATSRNYEQYF.

In its sample, this clonotype was seen many times. The chain combines TRBV7-2 with TRBJ1-6, with 7 bases identical to TRBD1. The J segment lost 9 bases and the V segment lost 5 bases, leaving 10 bases of the junction unmatched. Germline loops: CDR1 SGHTA, CDR2 FQGNSA. The CDR3 totals 15 residues. CDR3 sequence: CASSARTGFGSPLHF. As DNA, the CDR3 is TGTGCCAGCAGCGCCCGGACAGGTTTTGGTTCACCCCTCCACTTT.

The chain has TRBV9 and TRBJ1-6, with TRBD1 matching over 9 bases. With 0 bases clipped from V and 10 bases from J, the junction kept 5 bases outside the gene matches. The germline CDR1 and CDR2 sequences are SGDLS and YYNGEE. The CDR3 spans 15 residues. CDR3 sequence reads: CASSVDGTGYSPLHF. The CDR3 nucleotides are TGTGCCAGCAGCGTAGACGGGACAGGGTACTCACCCCTCCACTTT. Full variable domain (rest looked up from reference TRBV9 and TRBJ1-6): DSGVTQTPKHLITATGQRVTLRCSPRSGDLSVYWYQQSLDQGLQFLIQYYNGEERAKGNILERFSAQQFPDLHSELNLSSLELGDSALYFCASSVDGTGYSPLHFGNGTRLTVT.

This clonotype was observed a few times. The chain uses TRBV12-3 or TRBV12-4 and TRBJ2-4, with a tentative D call TRBD2 (6 bases). This CDR3 has 14 amino acids. Trimming took 2 bases from V and 7 from J, leaving 12 bases between them. This chain's CDR3 is CASSLTSLMNIQYF. The CDR3 bases are TGTGCCAGCAGTTTAACTAGCCTGATGAACATTCAGTACTTC.

V is TRBV11-2 and J is TRBJ2-1; D might be TRBD2 (6 bases). Trimming pared 8 bases from V and 0 bases from J, leaving 14 bases between. Germline values: CDR1 SGHAT, CDR2 FQNNGV. The CDR3 runs to 15 residues. The CDR3 bases are TGTGCCAGCGGTGGGCGGGGAAGCTCCTACAATGAGCAGTTCTTC. It codes for CASGGRGSSYNEQFF.

Only a few counts were recorded for this clonotype. V usage is TRBV5-6 and J usage is TRBJ2-5; tentative D call: TRBD2 (5 bases). Germline CDR1 reads SGHDT; CDR2 reads YYEEEE. Between the trimmed V and J ends, which lost 4 bases and 4 bases, there was a span of 17 bases. The CDR3 length is 15 residues. CDR3 coding DNA: TGTGCCAGCAGCGGAGGCACACCCTTGCGAGAGACCCAGTACTTC. This gives the protein CASSGGTPLRETQYF.

This clonotype was counted only a few times. The V and J genes are TRBV19 and TRBJ1-6; D is unclear. Per germline, CDR1 LNHDA and CDR2 SQIVND (reference sequence). Trimming removed 8 bases from V and 7 bases from J, with 9 bases in between. The CDR3 sequence is 12 residues long. CDR3 residues: CASRWWNSPLHF. The CDR3, as DNA: TGTGCCAGTCGATGGTGGAATTCACCCCTCCACTTT.

The chain links TRBV29-1 to TRBJ1-2; 8 bases match TRBD1. With 7 bases clipped from V and 0 bases from J, the junction kept 13 bases outside the gene matches. This CDR3 comprises 16 residues. CDR1 and CDR2 (germline): SQVTM, ANQGSEA. The CDR3 protein is CSAYPAGGSPNYGYTF. For the CDR3, the DNA is TGCAGCGCCTACCCTGCAGGGGGCTCCCCTAACTATGGCTACACCTTC. The whole variable domain, filled in from reference TRBV29-1 and TRBJ1-2, reads SAVISQKPSRDICQRGTSLTIQCQVDSQVTMMFWYRQQPGQSLTLIATANQGSEATYESGFVIDKFPISRPNLTFSTLTVSNMSPEDSSIYLCSAYPAGGSPNYGYTFGSGTRLTVV.

The sample holds many counts of this clonotype. The chain combines TRBV20-1 with TRBJ2-1, with D perhaps TRBD2 (6 bases). The germline V and J ends were trimmed by 4 bases and 6 bases, with 13 bases remaining between them. The CDR3 has 13 residues. Germline CDR1 is DFQATT and CDR2 is SNEGSKA (reference sequence). The CDR3 bases are TGCAGTGCTATTCTGGCGGGGACCAATGAGCAGTTCTTC. It encodes CSAILAGTNEQFF.

This clonotype appeared many times. The chain uses TRBV7-2 and TRBJ2-5, with TRBD1 matching over 9 bases. The CDR3 is made up of 15 amino acids. Trimming cost V 2 bases and J 5 bases; bases outside gene matches: 6. Germline assignment: CDR1 SGHTA and CDR2 FQGNSA. The CDR3: CASSLPGQGYETQYF. DNA of the CDR3: TGTGCCAGCAGCTTACCGGGACAGGGATATGAGACCCAGTACTTC.

Comments on this clonotype: The junction departs from the called germline gene at one end, perhaps through a read error. This chain links TRBV12-3 or TRBV12-4 with TRBJ1-5; D perhaps matches TRBD1 (6 bases). This CDR3 contains 14 residues. The CDR3 DNA follows: TGTGCCAGCAGCCCCGGGGAGGGAGGACAGCCCCAGCGTTTT. Translating gives CASSPGEGGQPQRF.

The chain couples TRBV4-3 to TRBJ2-5, with D possibly called TRBD1 or TRBD2 (5 bases each). Looked up from germline, CDR1 is LGHNA and CDR2 is YSLEER. With 5 bases removed from V and 4 bases from J, the gap between germline ends came to 17 bases. The CDR3 consists of 15 residues. CDR3 bases: TGCGCCAGCAGCAATGAAGTAGAGGGGATAGAGACCCAGTACTTC. Translating it yields CASSNEVEGIETQYF.

V usage is TRBV6-5 and J usage is TRBJ2-7; 10 bases match TRBD2. J lost 3 bases, V lost 6 bases, and 11 bases had no gene match. This CDR3 comprises 16 residues. Germline CDR1 and CDR2: MNHEY and SVGAGI. The CDR3: CASRPTGTSAYYEQYV. CDR3 nucleotide sequence: TGTGCCAGCAGACCCACGGGGACTAGCGCCTACTACGAGCAGTACGTC.

This clonotype was observed many times. J is TRBJ2-5 and V is TRBV3-1; a possible D gene is TRBD1 (6 bases). The CDR3 consists of 12 residues. CDR1 and CDR2 from the germline V gene are LGHDT and YNNKEL (reference sequence). The ends were cut back, 8 bases at V and 3 bases at J, with 10 bases in the middle. CDR3 sequence (DNA): TGTGCCAGCTCTAACAGGGAAGAGACCCAGTACTTC. Protein: CASSNREETQYF.

Many counts were recorded for this clonotype. The chain is built from TRBV4-3 and TRBJ1-2; the D is unclear. The V gene's germline CDR1 is LGHNA and CDR2 YSLEER. The V gene lost 0 bases and the J gene lost 2 bases, with 7 bases spanning the gap. This CDR3 is 14 amino acids long. The CDR3 DNA sequence: TGCGCCAGCAGCCAAGAAGGCAGAAACTATGGCTACACCTTC. The encoded protein is CASSQEGRNYGYTF.

This sequence joins TRBV6-5 and TRBJ1-2; D remains unclear. Germline V gives CDR1 MNHEY, CDR2 SVGAGI. The CDR3 is 17 amino acids. The V end was cut by 0 bases, the J end by 0 bases, with 14 bases between. The CDR3 DNA is TGTGCCAGCAGTTACTCGAGTCCGGGGATTACTAACTATGGCTACACCTTC. Translated: CASSYSSPGITNYGYTF.

The genes are TRBV28 and TRBJ2-2; TRBD2 agrees at 12 bases. Trimming at V came to 6 bases and at J to 3 bases, leaving 5 bases not matched to a gene. Germline loops: CDR1 MDHEN, CDR2 SYDVKM. The CDR3 sequence is 16 residues long. CDR3 in DNA: TGTGCCAGCAGCCCTAGCGGGGGGGCCGACACCGGGGAGCTGTTTTTT. Translation: CASSPSGGADTGELFF. Together with reference TRBV28 and TRBJ2-2, the CDR3 gives the full variable domain: DVKVTQSSRYLVKRTGEKVFLECVQDMDHENMFWYRQDPGLGLRLIYFSYDVKMKEKGDIPEGYSVSREKKERFSLILESASTNQTSMYLCASSPSGGADTGELFFGEGSRLTVL.

V is TRBV6-6 and J is TRBJ1-1; D ambiguous. Germline loops: CDR1 MNHNY, CDR2 SVGAGI (reference sequence). Trimming took off 6 bases at V and 4 bases at J, with 15 bases between the two ends. The CDR3 has 14 amino acids. CDR3 coding DNA: TGTGCCAGCAGCCTCAGACGGGGATTCACTGAAGCTTTCTTT. This sequence encodes CASSLRRGFTEAFF.

The CDR3 loop is CASGRFYGYTF. Here the CDR3 DNA reads TGTGCCAGCGGGCGCTTCTATGGCTACACCTTC. This sequence joins TRBV12-3 or TRBV12-4 and TRBJ1-2; D gene ambiguous. The ends were cut back, 8 bases at V and 4 bases at J, with 8 bases in the middle. This CDR3 spans 11 amino acids.

The V call is TRBV24-1, the J call TRBJ1-5; D not certain. V lost 7 bases and J 0 bases, leaving 6 bases between the germline ends. The germline V gene has CDR1 KGHDR and CDR2 SFDVKD. The CDR3 is made up of 13 amino acids. The chain's CDR3 is CATRHDSNQPQHF. DNA of the CDR3: TGTGCCACCAGGCACGATAGCAATCAGCCCCAGCATTTT.

The gene calls are TRBV9 and TRBJ1-2; 9 positions match TRBD1. The junction had 2 bases not matched to a gene; V was cut back by 0 bases and J by 2 bases. Germline CDR1 reads SGDLS; CDR2 reads YYNGEE. This CDR3 spans 15 amino acids. Written as DNA, the CDR3 is TGTGCCAGCAGCGTAGGGACAGGGGTAAACTATGGCTACACCTTC. Protein sequence: CASSVGTGVNYGYTF.

This clonotype occurred a few times. The gene calls are TRBV2 and TRBJ2-3; D perhaps matches TRBD2 (6 bases). V gave up 6 bases and J gave up 4 bases, with 11 bases separating them. The CDR3 totals 13 residues. Germline-derived CDR1 and CDR2 are SNHLY and FYNNEI. The DNA for the CDR3 is TGTGCCAGCAGAGCTAGCGCTGCAGATACGCAGTATTTT. As protein: CASRASAADTQYF.

The chain carries TRBV6-6 and TRBJ2-2; D gene ambiguous. There are 15 residues in the CDR3. Germline CDR1 reads MNHNY; CDR2 reads SVGAGI (reference sequence). The V end lost 0 bases, the J end lost 7 bases, and 12 bases lay between the germline ends. The CDR3 DNA follows: TGTGCCAGCAGTTACTCAGGCAGACCGGGCGGGGAGCTGTTTTTT. This encodes CASSYSGRPGGELFF.

This clonotype was counted only a few times. The chain couples TRBV7-2 to TRBJ1-2; TRBD1 matches at 7 bases. The CDR3 runs to 19 residues. V trimming: 1 base; J trimming: 6 bases; junction bases outside the gene matches: 20. Looked up from germline, CDR1 is SGHTA and CDR2 is FQGNSA. CDR3 coding DNA: TGTGCCAGCAGCTTAGATAACGTCGGGGCTACAGGGGCCGGGGATGGCTACACCTTC. It encodes CASSLDNVGATGAGDGYTF.

This sequence joins TRBV6-2 or TRBV6-3 and TRBJ2-5; D is possibly TRBD1 (5 bases). There are 13 residues in the CDR3. V lost 8 bases, J lost 5 bases, and 15 bases lay in between. The V gene's germline CDR1 is MNHEY and CDR2 SVGEGT. CDR3: CASDSGSVETQYF. CDR3 DNA: TGTGCCAGCGACTCAGGGTCTGTGGAGACCCAGTACTTC.